This TCR beta chain emerged from a study of blood T cell repertoires in COVID-19. Here immunoSEQ multiplex PCR was the method, and the copy in TCRdb shows in-frame clones only, minus some. The table includes some 290,000 clones, 90% detected once. The V end was cut by 3 bases, the J end by 4 bases, with 12 bases between. The CDR3 extends over 13 amino acids. From germline, CDR1 is GTSNPN and CDR2 SVGIG (reference sequence). The receptor was derived from a woman in her thirties or forties with COVID-19, enrolled during active disease. Specimen: peripheral blood. V and J are TRBV30 and TRBJ1-2; D is possibly TRBD1 (5 bases). The CDR3 loop reads CAWRRGVAYGYTF. CDR3 nucleotides: TGTGCCTGGAGACGGGGGGTAGCCTATGGCTACACCTTC. The entire variable domain, with the rest obtained from reference TRBV30 and TRBJ1-2, is as follows: SQTIHQWPATLVQPVGSPLSLECTVEGTSNPNLYWYRQAAGRGLQLLFYSVGIGQISSEVPQNLSASRPQDRQFILSSKKLLLSDSGFYLCAWRRGVAYGYTFGSGTRLTVV.